This T cell receptor (beta chain) was captured in a study of blood T cell repertoires in COVID-19. Study in general: Sites across the United States, Italy and Spain contributed samples from acute and convalescent COVID-19.

The germline V gene encodes CDR1 SEHNR and CDR2 FQNEAQ (reference sequence). V was pared by 8 bases and J by 3 bases, with 7 bases of the junction left unmatched. The CDR3 is made up of 14 amino acids. Original processing notes: Amplification from reference gene primers served as the basis for estimated nucleated cell counts. Sequenced by immunoSEQ multiplex PCR; TCRdb stores in-frame clones only, minus some. D and trimming were read from the DNA, whereas the V and J calls and clone size are those reported in that table. The top ten hold roughly 8.6% of the sample, which has some 160,000 clones, 80% to 85% seen once. In terms of age and location, participants ranged from roughly 18 to 90 years and lived in about 25 US areas. Which cohort a participant joined came from the clinical history participants gave.

The chain uses TRBV7-9 and TRBJ1-3; 7 bases match TRBD1. Material for sequencing was PBMCs or T cells enriched from blood (not recorded which). The sequence came from a woman in her fifties or sixties who had recovered from COVID-19. CDR3 residues: CASLRQGFGNTIYF. The CDR3 coding sequence is TGTGCCAGCCTAAGACAGGGTTTTGGAAACACCATATATTTT.